Presented here are 28 T cell receptor beta chains from one specimen sequenced in a study of blood T cell repertoires in COVID-19. Data came from immunoSEQ multiplex PCR; TCRdb stores just in-frame clones and leaves some out. The sample lists 310,000 or so clones; 80% to 90% were seen once. Input material: peripheral blood. These TCRs come from a man aged 18-30 years who had recovered from COVID-19.

The chain joins TRBV7-9 to TRBJ2-7; TRBD2 matches 7 bases. Germline V gene sequence: CDR1 SEHNR, CDR2 FQNEAQ (reference sequence). Trimming cost V 1 base and J 4 bases; bases outside gene matches: 4. This CDR3 has 14 amino acids. CDR3 DNA: TGTGCCAGCAGCTTAGAGACTAGCAGATACGAGCAGTACTTC. The encoded protein is CASSLETSRYEQYF.

V and J are TRBV7-9 and TRBJ2-3; D perhaps matches TRBD1 (6 bases). The V gene's germline CDR1 is SEHNR and CDR2 FQNEAQ (reference sequence). Trimming cost V 1 base and J 13 bases, with 21 bases left between them. The CDR3 covers 15 residues. The CDR3 loop is CASSLVSDTGSRKYF. The DNA of the CDR3 is TGTGCCAGCAGCTTAGTTTCGGATACAGGGAGTCGTAAGTATTTT.

V is TRBV6-2 or TRBV6-3 and J is TRBJ1-2, with D possibly being TRBD1 (6 bases). Germline assignment: CDR1 MNHEY and CDR2 SVGEGT. V shed 2 bases and J shed 4 bases, with 8 bases lying between them. CDR3 length: 13 amino acids. This CDR3 reads CASSYGGGYGYTF. For the CDR3, the DNA is TGTGCCAGCAGTTACGGGGGCGGCTATGGCTACACCTTC.

The chain has TRBV27 and TRBJ2-3, with a possible D match to TRBD2 (6 bases). Germline lookup yields CDR1 MNHEY and CDR2 SMNVEV (reference sequence). CDR3 length: 16 amino acids. V shed 2 bases and J shed 1 base, with 13 bases lying between them. The CDR3 DNA sequence: TGTGCCAGCAGTTTAACCGGGGGATTTGGCACAGATACGCAGTATTTT. This translates into CASSLTGGFGTDTQYF.

As regards this clone: Other DNA sequences within the sample encode an identical CDR3. The DNA of the CDR3 is TGTGCCACCAGTGAGTCAGGGGATACGCAGTATTTT. Its protein is CATSESGDTQYF. The rearrangement links TRBV24-1 to TRBJ2-3, with D maybe TRBD1 (5 bases). The germline CDR1 and CDR2 sequences are KGHDR and SFDVKD. CDR3 length: 12 residues. V was shortened by 4 bases and J by 6 bases, with 7 bases between the two germline ends.

The chain uses TRBV9 and TRBJ2-7; the D gene is possibly TRBD2 (6 bases). The CDR3 contains 15 residues. V was trimmed by 2 bases and J by 1 base, leaving 13 bases between them. Germline V gene data show CDR1 as SGDLS and CDR2 as YYNGEE. The CDR3 reads CASSVGTSPSYEQYF. The CDR3 nucleotides are TGTGCCAGCAGCGTCGGGACTTCTCCTTCCTACGAGCAGTACTTC.

The CDR3 DNA reads as TGTGCCAGCAGTTTATCCCTGGGACAGGGAGGAACAGATACGCAGTATTTT. It translates to CASSLSLGQGGTDTQYF. This chain connects TRBV27 to TRBJ2-3, with 9 bases lining up with TRBD1. The germline CDR1 and CDR2 sequences are MNHEY and SMNVEV (reference sequence). Unmatched junction bases numbered 7, after V lost 0 bases and J lost 3 bases. This CDR3 comprises 17 residues.

The chain recombines TRBV7-2 with TRBJ2-5; a possible D gene is TRBD1 (8 bases). The germline V gene encodes CDR1 SGHTA and CDR2 FQGNSA. The CDR3 has 14 amino acids. Trimming stripped 4 bases from V and 5 bases from J, with 14 bases between. The CDR3: CASSSSQGGETQYF. CDR3 coding DNA: TGTGCCAGCAGCTCATCACAGGGGGGGGAGACCCAGTACTTC.

This chain connects TRBV6-5 to TRBJ2-5, with 7 bases lining up with TRBD2. Germline V gene sequence: CDR1 MNHEY, CDR2 SVGAGI. The V gene end was trimmed by 3 bases and the J gene end by 2 bases; junction bases not matched to a gene: 9. The CDR3 length is 16 residues. CDR3 sequence reads: CASSYSPSGEQETQYF. The DNA of the CDR3 is TGTGCCAGCAGTTATTCCCCTAGCGGAGAGCAAGAGACCCAGTACTTC.

This rearrangement joins TRBV2 to TRBJ2-5, with 11 bases identical to TRBD2. J gave up 1 base and V 4 bases, and 2 bases lay outside the gene matches. The CDR3 has 15 amino acids. Germline V CDR1 and CDR2: SNHLY, FYNNEI. The CDR3 DNA reads TGTGCCAGCAGTGGGCTAGCGGGAGGCCAAGAGACCCAGTACTTC. Protein sequence: CASSGLAGGQETQYF.

The chain couples TRBV19 to TRBJ1-6; the D is unclear. This CDR3 region has 12 residues. Trimming stripped 2 bases from V and 8 bases from J, with 4 bases between. CDR1 and CDR2 (germline): LNHDA, SQIVND (reference sequence). DNA for the CDR3: TGTGCCAGTAGTATATTAGATTCACCCCTCCACTTT. It yields the protein CASSILDSPLHF.

The chain carries TRBV7-8 and TRBJ2-3; D perhaps matches TRBD1 (5 bases). Germline V CDR1 and CDR2: SGHVS, FQNEAQ. This CDR3 contains 13 residues. V was pared by 3 bases and J by 4 bases, with 8 bases between. The CDR3 DNA reads as TGTGCCAGCAGCTTGGGGCTACCAGATACGCAGTATTTT. Its protein is CASSLGLPDTQYF.

The chain joins TRBV15 to TRBJ2-6, with 9 positions matching TRBD1. With 2 bases clipped from V and 0 bases from J, the junction kept 5 bases outside the gene matches. The CDR3 is 18 amino acids. In germline, CDR1 is LNHNV, CDR2 YYDKDF (reference sequence). CDR3 sequence reads: CATSRLNRGPSGANVLTF. As DNA, the CDR3 is TGTGCCACCAGCAGACTCAACAGGGGGCCCTCTGGGGCCAACGTCCTGACTTTC.

J is TRBJ2-5 and V is TRBV7-8, with a weak D call TRBD1 (7 bases). The CDR3 is 14 residues long. Germline V lookup: CDR1 SGHVS, CDR2 FQNEAQ. V lost 9 bases and J 5 bases, leaving 19 bases between the germline ends. This chain's CDR3 is CASRGAGGTETQYF. The CDR3 DNA follows: TGTGCCAGTAGGGGGGCAGGGGGAACCGAGACCCAGTACTTC. The full variable domain, rest sourced from reference TRBV7-8 and TRBJ2-5, is GAGVSQSPRYKVAKRGQDVALRCDPISGHVSLFWYQQALGQGPEFLTYFQNEAQLDKSGLPSDRFFAERPEGSVSTLKIQRTQQEDSAVYLCASRGAGGTETQYFGPGTRLLVL.

By share, this clone ranks as medium-sized. This chain uses TRBV7-6 with TRBJ1-1, with D uncertain. The V gene's germline CDR1 is SGHVS and CDR2 FNYEAQ. Trimming took off 5 bases at V and 0 bases at J, with 10 bases between the two ends. The CDR3 length is 14 residues. CDR3 sequence (DNA): TGTGCCAGCAGCCCTACGGGGATGAACACTGAAGCTTTCTTT. Protein: CASSPTGMNTEAFF.

This clone appeared once. The genes are TRBV27 and TRBJ2-1, with D possibly TRBD2 on 5 matching bases. The V and J ends lost 5 bases and 0 bases respectively, with 11 bases between them. Germline CDR1 and CDR2: MNHEY and SMNVEV (reference sequence). The CDR3 runs 15 residues. The CDR3 region has the DNA TGTGCCAGCAGTCCCGTTCGGGACTCCTACAATGAGCAGTTCTTC. Translating gives CASSPVRDSYNEQFF.

The CDR3 is CASSYSTSGRGTQYF. In DNA form, the CDR3 reads TGTGCCAGCAGTTACTCCACTAGCGGGAGAGGGACCCAGTACTTC. This chain joins TRBV6-5 and TRBJ2-5; 11 bases agree with TRBD2. The CDR3 length is 15 residues. Germline loops: CDR1 MNHEY, CDR2 SVGAGI. V gave up 0 bases and J gave up 7 bases; unmatched junction bases: 4.

This sequence joins TRBV6-5 and TRBJ2-5; 7 nucleotides align to TRBD1. The V gene end was trimmed by 5 bases and the J gene end by 5 bases; junction bases not matched to a gene: 8. CDR1 is MNHEY, CDR2 SVGAGI, per germline. There are 14 residues in the CDR3. This CDR3 is CASSTGDSSETQYF. In nucleotides, the CDR3 is TGTGCCAGCAGTACCGGGGACAGTTCGGAGACCCAGTACTTC.

V and J are TRBV6-5 and TRBJ2-3, with TRBD2 matching over 10 bases. V was clipped by 2 bases and J by 3 bases; unmatched bases: 5. Germline CDR1 MNHEY, CDR2 SVGAGI. This CDR3 spans 16 amino acids. CDR3 amino acids: CASSYGSSGGTDTQYF. DNA of the CDR3: TGTGCCAGCAGTTACGGGTCTAGCGGGGGAACAGATACGCAGTATTTT.

Regarding this clone: Other DNA variants within this sample encode the same CDR3. This chain uses TRBV12-5 with TRBJ1-5; 11 bases map to TRBD1. This CDR3 has 15 amino acids. Germline trimming cut 5 bases from V and 3 bases from J; bases unmatched to any gene: 3. Germline V lookup: CDR1 LGHNT, CDR2 FRNRAP. CDR3 residues: CASGVDRGLNQPQHF. CDR3 in DNA: TGTGCTAGTGGTGTGGACAGGGGGCTCAATCAGCCCCAGCATTTT.

The rearrangement uses TRBV20-1 and TRBJ1-1; D remains ambiguous. Trimming removed 3 bases from V and 8 bases from J, with 7 bases in between. The CDR3 covers 10 residues. From germline, CDR1 is DFQATT and CDR2 SNEGSKA (reference sequence). The CDR3 region has the DNA TGCAGTGCTAGTTTCACAGAAGCTTTCTTT. It yields the protein CSASFTEAFF.

J is TRBJ1-5 and V is TRBV25-1; tentative D call: TRBD1 (5 bases). The CDR3 has 12 amino acids. Trimming cost V 10 bases and J 6 bases, with 13 bases left between them. The germline V gene has CDR1 MGHDK and CDR2 SYGVNS. The CDR3 nucleotides read TGTGCCAACATAGGGGCCATTCAGCCCCAGCATTTT. Protein sequence: CANIGAIQPQHF.

The CDR3 coding sequence is TGTGCCAGCAGCGCCGGGACAGCTCCCTACGAGCAGTACTTC. Encoded protein: CASSAGTAPYEQYF. The chain combines TRBV7-9 with TRBJ2-7; 7 positions agree with TRBD1. Germline assignment: CDR1 SEHNR and CDR2 FQNEAQ (reference sequence). The trim removed 5 bases at V and 2 bases at J, leaving 6 bases unmatched. The CDR3 runs to 14 residues. Full variable domain (rest looked up from reference TRBV7-9 and TRBJ2-7): DTGVSQNPRHKITKRGQNVTFRCDPISEHNRLYWYRQTLGQGPEFLTYFQNEAQLEKSRLLSDRFSAERPKGSFSTLEIQRTEQGDSAMYLCASSAGTAPYEQYFGPGTRLTVT.

This sequence joins TRBV15 and TRBJ2-7; 7 nucleotides line up with TRBD1. Unmatched junction bases numbered 5, after V lost 4 bases and J lost 2 bases. From germline, CDR1 is LNHNV and CDR2 YYDKDF (reference sequence). The CDR3 loop spans 14 amino acids. The CDR3 DNA sequence: TGTGCCACCAGCACCTCGGGACAGACCTACGAGCAGTACTTC. Translating it yields CATSTSGQTYEQYF.

The rearrangement uses TRBV14 and TRBJ1-2, with D possibly being TRBD1 (5 bases). The CDR3 runs 14 residues. Trimming stripped 5 bases from V and 2 bases from J, with 12 bases between. The germline V gene encodes CDR1 SGHDN and CDR2 FVKESK. CDR3 residues: CASSFTDNNYGYTF. DNA for the CDR3: TGTGCCAGCAGCTTTACGGACAACAACTATGGCTACACCTTC. Based on the CDR3 plus reference TRBV14 and TRBJ1-2, the full variable domain is EAGVTQFPSHSVIEKGQTVTLRCDPISGHDNLYWYRRVMGKEIKFLLHFVKESKQDESGMPNNRFLAERTGGTYSTLKVQPAELEDSGVYFCASSFTDNNYGYTFGSGTRLTVV.

The CDR3 loop is CASSPPQGSSYNEQFF. CDR3 nucleotides: TGTGCCAGCTCACCACCACAGGGAAGCTCCTACAATGAGCAGTTCTTC. The V gene is TRBV18, the J gene TRBJ2-1, with D possibly being TRBD1 (6 bases). CDR3 length: 16 residues. V was trimmed by 0 bases and J by 0 bases, leaving 9 bases between them. CDR1 and CDR2 from the germline V gene are KGHSH and LQKENI.

This clone was counted a few times. This sample includes further DNA sequences coding for the same CDR3. J is TRBJ2-1 and V is TRBV6-5, with D unclear. Germline V lookup: CDR1 MNHEY, CDR2 SVGAGI. V was trimmed by 2 bases and J by 7 bases, leaving 3 bases between them. The CDR3 loop spans 11 amino acids. In DNA form, the CDR3 reads TGTGCCAGCAGTTACCGGAATGAGCAGTTCTTC. This encodes CASSYRNEQFF.

The V gene is TRBV7-2, the J gene TRBJ2-5, with 11 bases lining up with TRBD2. The junction had 6 bases not matched to a gene; V was cut back by 11 bases and J by 1 base. The CDR3 extends over 14 amino acids. Per germline, CDR1 SGHTA and CDR2 FQGNSA. Here the CDR3 reads CAVSSGGPQETQYF. CDR3 in DNA: TGTGCCGTATCTAGCGGGGGGCCCCAAGAGACCCAGTACTTC.